This T cell receptor beta chain was identified in a study of T cell repertoires in cytomegalovirus infection. Study-level background: Signatures in public TCR beta sequences pointed to both CMV infection and matching HLA type. Overall study findings and caveats: Pooled public TCR beta family frequency picked out CMV carriers with the relevant HLA. Predominance within the ex vivo response was attributable to HLA-C-restricted CMV-specific TCR beta clonotypes.

TCRdb re-called the reads with MiXCR, one entry per CDR3 protein. The table lists approximately 170,000 distinct CDR3 sequences, 17% of them singletons, with 18% in the top ten. With regard to this clonotype: Its antigen is as yet unknown.

The sequencing input was CD8+ T cells from PBMCs. This sequence originates from a human donor in good health (CMV status not recorded). Some clones in this sample may be carry-over from other donors' samples.

The CDR3 DNA reads as TGTGCCCACCAGATTAGGGGGAGGGAAGAGACCCAGTACTTC. Protein: CAHQIRGREETQYF. The chain is built from TRBV28 and TRBJ2-5; maybe TRBD2 (7 bases). The CDR3 has 14 residues. Germline V gene sequence: CDR1 MDHEN, CDR2 SYDVKM. V lost 11 bases and J lost 3, with 19 bases in between.